This T cell receptor (beta chain) was obtained from a study of blood T cell repertoires in COVID-19. On the study more broadly: Samples of COVID-19 (acute and convalescent) were obtained from the United States, Italy and Spain.

In the original analysis: Researchers report that nucleated cell counts were estimated from reference gene primer amplification. This table comes from immunoSEQ multiplex PCR, and its TCRdb copy is limited to in-frame clones, with some not included. V, J and clone size are taken as reported in that table, and D and trimming were inferred from the DNA itself. The sample records hundreds of thousands of clones, roughly 90% being singletons. On this clone itself: In the same sample, other DNA sequences code for this CDR3.

J gave up 6 bases and V 2 bases, and 6 bases lay outside the gene matches. Germline V gene data show CDR1 as KGHSH and CDR2 as LQKENI. This CDR3 comprises 15 residues. The chain is built from TRBV18 and TRBJ1-4; 7 bases match TRBD1. Input material: PBMCs or T cells enriched from blood (not recorded which). This TCR was sampled from a woman aged 40 to 50 with acute COVID-19. The CDR3 coding sequence is TGTGCCAGCTCACCAAGACAGGGTACGGATGAAAAACTGTTTTTT. Protein sequence: CASSPRQGTDEKLFF. Full variable domain (outside the CDR3, taken from reference TRBV18 and TRBJ1-4): NAGVMQNPRHLVRRRGQEARLRCSPMKGHSHVYWYRQLPEEGLKFMVYLQKENIIDESGMPKERFSAEFPKEGPSILRIQQVVRGDSAAYFCASSPRQGTDEKLFFGSGTQLSVL.